These T cell receptor beta chains were read from a single sample in a study of identical twins. One entry per CDR3 protein, called by TCRdb with MiXCR from the 5' RACE reads. The data contain approximately 350,000 distinct CDR3 sequences, more than 9% of them seen just once; the ten biggest clones take up approximately 7.5%. The same sample was also used in a study of yellow fever vaccine responses in identical twins.

Sample: CD8+ T cells sorted from blood. All receptors come from a woman aged 18-29 years in good health. CDR3s include the opening cysteine and the closing phenylalanine or tryptophan. D genes are given only for firm matches. Clone size appears in some rows only: once, few, many, or a class for an expanded clone.

clone size: many; D gene: NA; J gene: TRBJ1-1; V gene: TRBV7-9; CDR3 protein: CASKDTEAFF; CDR3 DNA: TGTGCCAGCAAGGACACTGAAGCTTTCTTT
clone size: few; D gene: NA; J gene: TRBJ2-1; V gene: TRBV28; CDR3 protein: CASSLWTDYNEQFF; CDR3 DNA: TGTGCCAGCAGTTTATGGACAGATTACAATGAGCAGTTCTTC
clone size: few; D gene: NA; J gene: TRBJ2-7; V gene: TRBV27; CDR3 protein: CASSPGGGLFYEQYF; CDR3 DNA: TGTGCCAGCAGTCCCGGCGGAGGGCTTTTTTACGAGCAGTACTTC
clone size: few; D gene: NA; J gene: TRBJ2-3; V gene: TRBV4-1; CDR3 protein: CASSHPHTGGGDTQYF; CDR3 DNA: TGCGCCAGCAGCCATCCCCATACGGGGGGCGGCGATACGCAGTATTTT
clone size: few; D gene: NA; J gene: TRBJ2-2; V gene: TRBV5-5; CDR3 protein: CASSPIGRVNTGELFF; CDR3 DNA: TGTGCCAGCAGCCCAATTGGCCGAGTGAACACCGGGGAGCTGTTTTTT
clone size: NA; D gene: NA; J gene: TRBJ2-1; V gene: TRBV28; CDR3 protein: CASKRTALYNEQFF; CDR3 DNA: TGTGCCAGCAAGCGGACAGCCCTATACAATGAGCAGTTCTTC
clone size: few; D gene: TRBD2; J gene: TRBJ2-3; V gene: TRBV12-3/TRBV12-4; CDR3 protein: CASSATSGADTQYF; CDR3 DNA: TGTGCCAGCAGTGCAACTAGCGGGGCAGATACGCAGTATTTT
clone size: NA; D gene: TRBD1; J gene: TRBJ2-7; V gene: TRBV6-1; CDR3 protein: CASSEETGGDEQYF; CDR3 DNA: TGTGCCAGCAGTGAAGAGACAGGGGGTGACGAGCAGTACTTC
clone size: many; D gene: TRBD2; J gene: TRBJ2-7; V gene: TRBV12-3/TRBV12-4; CDR3 protein: CASSPERGSYEQYF; CDR3 DNA: TGTGCCAGCAGTCCGGAGCGGGGCTCCTACGAGCAGTACTTC
clone size: few; D gene: NA; J gene: TRBJ2-3; V gene: TRBV9; CDR3 protein: CASSLGWSTDTQYF; CDR3 DNA: TGTGCCAGCAGTCTGGGGTGGAGCACAGATACGCAGTATTTT
clone size: few; D gene: TRBD2; J gene: TRBJ2-7; V gene: TRBV28; CDR3 protein: CASSPGTNYPYEQYF; CDR3 DNA: TGTGCCAGCAGCCCCGGGACTAACTACCCCTACGAGCAGTACTTC
clone size: NA; D gene: TRBD1; J gene: TRBJ2-7; V gene: TRBV18; CDR3 protein: CASSPGTVNSYEQYF; CDR3 DNA: TGTGCCAGCTCACCGGGGACAGTGAACTCCTACGAGCAGTACTTC
clone size: few; D gene: NA; J gene: TRBJ2-5; V gene: TRBV25-1; CDR3 protein: CASSESGYGETQYF; CDR3 DNA: TGTGCCAGCAGTGAATCGGGGTATGGGGAGACCCAGTACTTC
clone size: few; D gene: TRBD2; J gene: TRBJ2-1; V gene: TRBV20-1; CDR3 protein: CSASPGSGGAIRDEQFF; CDR3 DNA: TGCAGTGCTAGCCCCGGTAGCGGGGGGGCGATCAGAGATGAGCAGTTCTTC